A single sample is the source of the 30 T cell receptor beta chains below, sequenced in a study of shared clonotypes between healthy human individuals. Data came from immunoSEQ multiplex PCR; TCRdb stores just in-frame clones and leaves some out. The data contain hundreds of thousands of clones, more than 75% of them singletons. Sequencing was carried out using PBMCs. Receptors were obtained from a woman in her thirties or forties in good health. Some clones in this sample may be carry-over from other donors' samples.

The rearrangement links TRBV19 to TRBJ2-5; either TRBD1 or TRBD2 may fit D (5 bases each). CDR1 is LNHDA, CDR2 SQIVND, per germline (reference sequence). The CDR3 is 18 amino acids. V lost 3 bases, J lost 4 bases, and 24 bases lay in between. CDR3 amino acids: CASSIGYLGATGRETQYF. Here the CDR3 DNA reads TGTGCCAGTAGTATTGGGTACCTCGGGGCTACTGGGAGAGAGACCCAGTACTTC.

This clone was recorded at least ten times. The CDR3 region is CASSLAVRTGGLGSYEQYF. DNA for the CDR3: TGTGCCAGCAGCTTAGCGGTGAGAACAGGGGGACTGGGGTCCTACGAGCAGTACTTC. This chain uses TRBV7-5 with TRBJ2-7; the table's TRBD1 call for D was not verified on the DNA. TRBV7-5 is labeled a pseudogene. The CDR3 consists of 19 residues.

CDR3 bases: TGTGCCTGGAGTATCGCCGGGACAGGGGTTTCGCAGCAGTACTTC. Translating it yields CAWSIAGTGVSQQYF. This chain connects TRBV30 to TRBJ2-7; 10 positions agree with TRBD1. Germline assignment: CDR1 GTSNPN and CDR2 SVGIG (reference sequence). The CDR3 loop spans 15 amino acids. After removal of 2 bases from V and 8 bases from J, the junction contained 12 bases not matched to a gene. The complete variable domain, with remaining parts taken from reference TRBV30 and TRBJ2-7, reads SQTIHQWPATLVQPVGSPLSLECTVEGTSNPNLYWYRQAAGRGLQLLFYSVGIGQISSEVPQNLSASRPQDRQFILSSKKLLLSDSGFYLCAWSIAGTGVSQQYFGPGTRLTVT.

CDR3 region: CASSHLSSGKETQYF. For the CDR3, the DNA is TGCGCCAGCAGCCACTTATCCAGCGGGAAAGAGACCCAGTACTTC. This rearrangement joins TRBV4-1 to TRBJ2-5; 7 bases map to TRBD2. CDR1 MGHRA and CDR2 YSYEKL come from the germline V gene. The CDR3 loop spans 15 amino acids. J was trimmed by 3 bases and V by 3 bases; bases with no gene match: 7.

The chain has TRBV7-9 and TRBJ1-5; no firm D call. The CDR3 extends over 11 amino acids. V dropped 8 bases and J dropped 7 bases, with 9 bases sitting between them. The germline V gene has CDR1 SEHNR and CDR2 FQNEAQ (reference sequence). DNA of the CDR3: TGTGCCAGCCGACCTCGGCAGCCCCAGCATTTT. Residues: CASRPRQPQHF.

The chain is built from TRBV7-8 and TRBJ2-2, with 7 bases fitting TRBD2. This CDR3 comprises 16 residues. The germline gives CDR1 SGHVS, CDR2 FQNEAQ. The J segment lost 7 bases and the V segment lost 0 bases, leaving 8 bases of the junction unmatched. In DNA, the CDR3 is TGTGCCAGCAGCTTAGCGGTGGGAGGGCCGCTCGGGGAGCTGTTTTTT. As protein: CASSLAVGGPLGELFF.

The chain joins TRBV7-3 to TRBJ2-2; 9 bases line up with TRBD2. The CDR3 has 17 residues. In germline, CDR1 is SGHTA, CDR2 FQGTGA. The V gene end was trimmed by 4 bases and the J gene end by 1 base; junction bases not matched to a gene: 7. As DNA, the CDR3 is TGTGCCAGCAGCTCGGTGGGGACTAGCTGGAACACCGGGGAGCTGTTTTTT. It is translated as CASSSVGTSWNTGELFF.

The chain has TRBV4-3 and TRBJ1-1; 9 bases match TRBD1. This CDR3 is 19 amino acids long. After removal of 3 bases from V and 0 bases from J, the junction contained 14 bases not matched to a gene. Germline-derived CDR1 and CDR2 are LGHNA and YSLEER. The chain's CDR3 is CASSQETGGVGGLNTEAFF. The CDR3 nucleotides read TGCGCCAGCAGCCAGGAAACAGGGGGCGTAGGAGGCCTGAACACTGAAGCTTTCTTT.

The V call is TRBV5-1, the J call TRBJ1-1; 8 nucleotides agree with TRBD1. With V trimmed by 4 bases and J by 3 bases, 2 bases remained unmatched. The germline V gene has CDR1 SGHRS and CDR2 YFSETQ. The CDR3 is made up of 13 amino acids. CDR3 DNA sequence: TGCGCCAGCAGCAAGACAGGGGACACTGAAGCTTTCTTT. The encoded protein is CASSKTGDTEAFF.

V gene TRBV28 combines with J gene TRBJ2-7; D ambiguous. The length of the CDR3 is 12 residues. The V end was cut by 10 bases, the J end by 5 bases, with 15 bases between. Germline loops: CDR1 MDHEN, CDR2 SYDVKM. CDR3 DNA: TGTGCCACCCGCCCCCGACTCCACGAGCAGTACTTC. Protein: CATRPRLHEQYF.

The DNA for the CDR3 is TGCGCCAGCAGCGACCGGGACAGGGATTACAATGAGCAGTTCTTC. Amino acid sequence: CASSDRDRDYNEQFF. The rearrangement links TRBV5-1 to TRBJ2-1; 9 bases match TRBD1. The CDR3 contains 15 residues. Losses at the gene ends were 4 bases for V and 4 bases for J; bases not matched to a gene: 6. CDR1 SGHRS and CDR2 YFSETQ come from the germline V gene.

V and J are TRBV5-1 and TRBJ2-1; no clear D gene. V was clipped by 4 bases and J by 2 bases, with 13 bases between them. Per the germline V gene, CDR1 is SGHRS and CDR2 is YFSETQ. The CDR3 is 15 amino acids. The CDR3 spells CASSTISRTYNEQFF. The CDR3 bases are TGCGCCAGCAGCACCATAAGCAGAACCTACAATGAGCAGTTCTTC.

The rearrangement joins TRBV7-2 to TRBJ2-7, with D perhaps TRBD2 (6 bases). The CDR3 loop spans 15 amino acids. Germline assignment: CDR1 SGHTA and CDR2 FQGNSA. Deletions cut 1 base from V and 0 bases from J, with 10 bases between. The chain's CDR3 is CASSLGPSASYEQYF. The CDR3 DNA sequence: TGTGCCAGCAGCTTAGGGCCTAGCGCCTCCTACGAGCAGTACTTC.

The chain uses TRBV18 and TRBJ2-5; D is uncertain. This CDR3 is built from 15 residues. Germline values: CDR1 KGHSH, CDR2 LQKENI. Trimming took off 0 bases at V and 1 base at J, with 9 bases between the two ends. The CDR3 sequence: CASSPPSQTQETQYF. The CDR3 nucleotides are TGTGCCAGCTCACCACCAAGTCAGACCCAAGAGACCCAGTACTTC.

J is TRBJ1-5 and V is TRBV19, with TRBD1 as a possible D gene (6 bases). Germline V gene data show CDR1 as LNHDA and CDR2 as SQIVND (reference sequence). CDR3 length: 20 amino acids. V was trimmed by 3 bases and J by 6 bases, leaving 30 bases between them. CDR3 amino acids: CASSIMPWDIGSGNIQPQHF. For the CDR3, the DNA is TGTGCCAGTAGTATCATGCCTTGGGACATTGGTTCCGGAAACATTCAGCCCCAGCATTTT.

The chain is built from TRBV28 and TRBJ1-6; TRBD1 might be the D (6 bases). The CDR3 has 15 amino acids. Germline CDR1 is MDHEN and CDR2 is SYDVKM. Trimming stripped 5 bases from V and 3 bases from J, with 11 bases between. The CDR3, as DNA: TGTGCCAGCAGTACAACAGGGAACTATAATTCACCCCTCCACTTT. Amino acids: CASSTTGNYNSPLHF.

This clone showed up just a few times. The chain recombines TRBV7-6 with TRBJ1-4; 9 bases are shared with TRBD1. This CDR3 contains 20 residues. Germline V gives CDR1 SGHVS, CDR2 FNYEAQ. Trimming at V came to 3 bases and at J to 0 bases, leaving 14 bases not matched to a gene. CDR3: CASSLYEPGQGPSTNEKLFF. The CDR3 DNA is TGTGCCAGCAGCTTGTATGAACCGGGACAGGGACCCTCAACTAATGAAAAACTGTTTTTT.

Comments on this clone: One junction end does not reproduce the germline sequence, and a read error may be involved. This chain links TRBV7-7 with TRBJ2-2; D remains ambiguous. Germline CDR1 SSHAT, CDR2 FNYEAQ (reference sequence). This CDR3 is 14 amino acids long. The CDR3 loop is CASSLVGRSGELFF. CDR3 DNA: TGTGCTAGCAGCTTAGTGGGCAGGTCCGGGGAGCTGTTTTTT.

The chain couples TRBV5-1 to TRBJ2-1; 7 bases agree with TRBD1. J lost 0 bases, V lost 6 bases, and 6 bases had no gene match. In germline, CDR1 is SGHRS, CDR2 YFSETQ. This CDR3 contains 15 residues. CDR3 sequence: CASTEQGTSYNEQFF. The CDR3 DNA reads TGCGCCAGCACCGAACAGGGGACCTCCTACAATGAGCAGTTCTTC.

The chain combines TRBV5-8 with TRBJ2-3, with 9 bases fitting TRBD2. The trim removed 3 bases at V and 6 bases at J, leaving 8 bases unmatched. The germline V gene has CDR1 SGHTS and CDR2 YDEGEE. The CDR3 covers 15 residues. The CDR3 sequence: CASSSGLASQDTQYF. CDR3 DNA: TGTGCCAGCAGCTCTGGACTAGCGTCACAGGATACGCAGTATTTT. Combining the CDR3 with reference TRBV5-8 and TRBJ2-3 gives the whole variable domain EAGVTQSPTHLIKTRGQQATLRCSPISGHTSVYWYQQALGLGLQFLLWYDEGEERNRGNFPPRFSGRQFPNYSSELNVNALELEDSALYLCASSSGLASQDTQYFGPGTRLTVL.

This chain uses TRBV7-3 with TRBJ2-1, with a tentative D call TRBD1 (6 bases). This CDR3 region has 14 residues. Trimming stripped 4 bases from V and 3 bases from J, with 10 bases between. Germline V gene sequence: CDR1 SGHTA, CDR2 FQGTGA. CDR3 loop: CASSSGQIYNEQFF. CDR3 DNA sequence: TGTGCCAGCAGCTCCGGACAGATCTACAATGAGCAGTTCTTC.

This chain uses TRBV6-1 with TRBJ1-5, with TRBD1 matching 7 bases. Germline-derived CDR1 and CDR2 are MNHNS and SASEGT. The CDR3 is 18 residues long. The V segment lost 4 bases and the J segment 0 bases; nucleotides outside the gene matches: 12. For the CDR3, the DNA is TGTGCCAGCAGTGGGGGGCCGGGACAGAACTATAGCAATCAGCCCCAGCATTTT. Protein sequence: CASSGGPGQNYSNQPQHF.

A remark on this clone: Other DNA sequences in the same sample also yield this CDR3. The chain uses TRBV28 and TRBJ1-1, with 12 positions matching TRBD1. Germline V lookup: CDR1 MDHEN, CDR2 SYDVKM. This CDR3 has 15 amino acids. J was trimmed by 1 base and V by 11 bases; bases with no gene match: 8. For the CDR3, the DNA is TGTGCCGCGGGACAGGGGGCTGTCGGGAACACTGAAGCTTTCTTT. Protein sequence: CAAGQGAVGNTEAFF.

The chain links TRBV4-3 to TRBJ2-7, with D possibly matching TRBD1 (5 bases). CDR3 length: 15 residues. Germline V lookup: CDR1 LGHNA, CDR2 YSLEER. V was pared by 4 bases and J by 4 bases, with 17 bases between. The CDR3 reads CASSLFSGATYEQYF. In DNA, the CDR3 is TGCGCCAGCAGCCTCTTTAGTGGGGCGACGTACGAGCAGTACTTC.

The CDR3 sequence: CAWSGARGSYNEQFF. The CDR3 DNA is TGTGCCTGGAGTGGAGCGCGGGGCTCCTACAATGAGCAGTTCTTC. V and J are TRBV30 and TRBJ2-1, with TRBD2 as a possible D gene (6 bases). Germline V CDR1 and CDR2: GTSNPN, SVGIG (reference sequence). This CDR3 has 15 residues. V was pared by 1 base and J by 0 bases, with 10 bases between. Filled out from reference TRBV30 and TRBJ2-1, the complete variable domain reads SQTIHQWPATLVQPVGSPLSLECTVEGTSNPNLYWYRQAAGRGLQLLFYSVGIGQISSEVPQNLSASRPQDRQFILSSKKLLLSDSGFYLCAWSGARGSYNEQFFGPGTRLTVL.

The J gene is TRBJ1-1, the V gene TRBV29-1; TRBD1 is a possible D gene (5 bases). The V end was cut by 5 bases, the J end by 7 bases, with 14 bases between. Per germline, CDR1 SQVTM and CDR2 ANQGSEA. This CDR3 is 12 amino acids long. In nucleotides, the CDR3 is TGCAGCGTTTGGGCGAGACAGAATGAAGCTTTCTTT. This gives the protein CSVWARQNEAFF.

The chain joins TRBV20-1 to TRBJ2-1; 7 positions match TRBD1. The CDR3 extends over 11 amino acids. The junction had 7 bases not matched to a gene; V was cut back by 5 bases and J by 12 bases. From germline, CDR1 is DFQATT and CDR2 SNEGSKA (reference sequence). CDR3 loop: CSAVGPGGQFF. The CDR3 region has the DNA TGCAGTGCTGTAGGGCCAGGGGGGCAGTTCTTC.

The genes are TRBV9 and TRBJ1-2, with D unresolved. V was shortened by 4 bases and J by 0 bases, with 16 bases between the two germline ends. This CDR3 is 16 amino acids long. Germline V gene data show CDR1 as SGDLS and CDR2 as YYNGEE. The CDR3 spells CASSTGPSAANYGYTF. The CDR3 nucleotides read TGTGCCAGCAGCACCGGGCCTTCCGCCGCTAACTATGGCTACACCTTC.

The chain has TRBV6-1 and TRBJ2-7; tentative D call: TRBD1 (5 bases). Germline V gene lookup returns CDR1 MNHNS and CDR2 SASEGT. V was clipped by 1 base and J by 2 bases, with 12 bases between them. This CDR3 contains 15 residues. The CDR3 loop is CASSEDHRQPYEQYF. The CDR3 DNA sequence: TGTGCCAGCAGTGAAGATCACCGACAGCCCTACGAGCAGTACTTC.

CDR3 DNA: TGTGCCAGCTCACCCCGACAGGTTGACTATGGCTACACCTTC. It codes for CASSPRQVDYGYTF. The rearrangement joins TRBV18 to TRBJ1-2; the D gene is possibly TRBD1 (6 bases). CDR3 size: 14 residues. Germline V lookup: CDR1 KGHSH, CDR2 LQKENI. The ends were cut back, 3 bases at V and 3 bases at J, with 11 bases in the middle.